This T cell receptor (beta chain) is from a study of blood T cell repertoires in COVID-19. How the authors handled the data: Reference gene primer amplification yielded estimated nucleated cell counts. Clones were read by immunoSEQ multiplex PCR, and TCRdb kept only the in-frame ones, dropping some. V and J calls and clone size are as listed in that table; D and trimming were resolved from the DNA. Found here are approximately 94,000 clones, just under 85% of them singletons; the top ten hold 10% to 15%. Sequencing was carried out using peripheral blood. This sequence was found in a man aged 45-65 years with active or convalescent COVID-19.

This CDR3 reads CASSSAYRGQETQYF. CDR3 nucleotide sequence: TGTGCCAGCTCATCGGCTTACAGGGGTCAAGAGACCCAGTACTTC. The chain has TRBV18 and TRBJ2-5, with 7 bases fitting TRBD1. This CDR3 is built from 15 residues. CDR1 is KGHSH, CDR2 LQKENI, per germline. J was trimmed by 2 bases and V by 5 bases; bases with no gene match: 8.